The 2 T cell receptor beta chains in this list originate from one sample, sequenced in a study of shared clonotypes between healthy human individuals. Assay used: immunoSEQ multiplex PCR; TCRdb lists only in-frame clones, some missing. The sample contains 2 million to 3 million clones, roughly 93% of which appear only once. The specimen was naive CD4+ T cells from PBMCs. As for subset: CD45RA+ positively selected. These TCRs come from a man aged 18 to 35 in good health. Some clones in this sample may be carry-over from other donors' samples.

This clone was seen just once. V gene TRBV11-2 combines with J gene TRBJ2-3; D call uncertain. Trimming left V 5 bases short and J 0 bases short, with 12 bases between. Germline CDR1 SGHAT, CDR2 FQNNGV. The CDR3 totals 15 residues. The CDR3 sequence: CASSKVVGSTDTQYF. The CDR3 coding sequence is TGTGCCAGCAGCAAAGTGGTCGGTAGCACAGATACGCAGTATTTT.

The chain carries TRBV28 and TRBJ1-5; D not certain. The V and J ends lost 6 bases and 5 bases respectively, with 11 bases between them. CDR1 is MDHEN and CDR2 is SYDVKM in the germline V gene. The CDR3 loop spans 13 amino acids. The CDR3 nucleotides are TGTGCCAGCAGGCCCCTCCAGGATCAGCCCCAGCATTTT. Its translation is CASRPLQDQPQHF.